A selection of T cell receptor beta chains follows, all from one sample in a study of T cell changes during pregnancy in multiple sclerosis. Repertoires were generated with immunoSEQ multiplex PCR, while TCRdb's copy carries only in-frame clones and drops some. The sample contains 40,000 or so clones, more than 90% of which appear only once. Here the sequenced sample was CD8+ T cells from peripheral blood mononuclear cells, taken in the first trimester of pregnancy. These receptors came from a female donor with multiple sclerosis, enrolled in a pregnancy study. CDR3s include the opening cysteine and the closing phenylalanine or tryptophan. D genes are given only for firm matches. Some rows mark clone size as missing; the rest say once, few, many or name a class of expanded clone.

size | J | D | V | CDR3 | DNA
- | TRBJ1-5 | - | TRBV15 | CATSRDSRASQPQHF | TGTGCCACCAGCAGAGATTCGCGAGCGAGTCAGCCCCAGCATTTT
- | TRBJ1-2 | - | TRBV11-2 | CASTGASNYGYTF | TGTGCCAGCACAGGGGCCTCTAACTATGGCTACACCTTC
few | TRBJ2-6 | - | TRBV29-1 | CSVGSTDRANVLTF | TGCAGCGTGGGGAGCACGGACCGGGCCAACGTCCTGACTTTC
- | TRBJ1-2 | - | TRBV5-1 | CASSVRDTYSDGYTF | TGCGCCAGCAGCGTCCGGGACACATACTCGGACGGCTACACCTTC
few | TRBJ2-6 | - | TRBV6-5 | CASSTSISGANVLTF | TGTGCCAGCAGCACTTCGATCTCTGGGGCCAACGTCCTGACTTTC
- | TRBJ2-7 | TRBD1 | TRBV7-9 | CASSLGGTGIYEQYF | TGTGCCAGCAGCTTAGGAGGGACAGGGATCTACGAGCAGTACTTC
- | TRBJ1-6 | - | TRBV27 | CASSLIADTPLPPLHF | TGTGCCAGCAGTTTAATTGCCGACACCCCACTGCCACCCCTCCACTTT
few | TRBJ2-2 | TRBD2 | TRBV9 | CASSPRASGGTIPSELFF | TGTGCCAGCAGCCCCCGGGCTAGCGGGGGGACCATACCGTCCGAGCTGTTTTTT
- | TRBJ2-2 | TRBD1 | TRBV6-1 | CASSVLVGQGYHGELFF | TGTGCCAGCAGTGTCTTGGTGGGACAGGGGTATCACGGGGAGCTGTTTTTT
- | TRBJ2-3 | TRBD1 | TRBV29-1 | CSSGTVNTDTQYF | TGCAGCTCCGGGACAGTTAACACAGATACGCAGTATTTT
- | TRBJ1-5 | TRBD1 | TRBV6-1 | CASSELRGPSNQPQHF | TGTGCCAGCAGTGAACTCAGGGGGCCTAGCAATCAGCCCCAGCATTTT
- | TRBJ2-1 | - | TRBV14 | CASSQDWGSEPYNEQFF | TGTGCCAGCAGCCAAGATTGGGGCAGCGAACCCTACAATGAGCAGTTCTTC